These T cell receptor beta chains were read from a single sample in a study of blood T cell repertoires in COVID-19. Generated by immunoSEQ multiplex PCR, the TCRdb table keeps only in-frame clones and is missing some. The sample records about 250,000 clones, roughly nine tenths being singletons. Sequences were obtained from PBMCs or T cells enriched from blood (not recorded which). The source is a woman aged 18-29 years who had recovered from COVID-19. The CDR3 runs from the conserved cysteine through the conserved F or W. The order of the fields is D gene, V gene, CDR3 length, CDR3 protein. The D gene is left open where the match is weak.

>.|TRBV6-5|13
CASSRLRSTEAFF
>TRBD1|TRBV5-8|17
CASSRTDYRGGGTEAFF
>.|TRBV15|16
CATSREYGLANYGYTF
>TRBD1|TRBV29-1|13
CSVRQGATGELFF
>.|TRBV19|15
CASKIKDPQVKGYTF
>TRBD1|TRBV2|15
CASSETGVGNQPQHF
>.|TRBV2|11
CASGEVETQYF
>.|TRBV7-9|15
CASSLVASAIYGYTF
>.|TRBV27|17
CASSLVGQGSSYNEQFF
>TRBD1|TRBV15|15
CATSRVTGGSYEQYF
>.|TRBV9|15
CASSVGQSLSYEQYF
>TRBD2|TRBV4-2|16
CASSQDAAGGYNEQFF
>.|TRBV11-2|16
CASSVKLQPMNTEAFF
>.|TRBV6-5|16
CASSYSTTGGESPLHF
>TRBD1|TRBV6-5|15
CASSYGDRDTGELFF
>.|TRBV2|12
CASSDRGETQYF
>TRBD1|TRBV27|15
CATTSARTGGNEQFF
>.|TRBV28|16
CASSTPRQGANYGYTF
>.|TRBV27|15
CASSPEGTTSYEQYF
>TRBD1|TRBV15|14
CATNTGGWTDTQYF
>TRBD1|TRBV29-1|14
CSVGNTGGDEKLFF
>TRBD2|TRBV5-6|15
CASSLGLAVPGELFF
>TRBD1|TRBV7-9|15
CASSPRRTGHETQYF
>TRBD2|TRBV4-1|16
CASSQGASGGSDTQYF
>.|TRBV19|14
CASSMGQGLNGYTF
>TRBD1|TRBV24-1|13
CATSDLSAGGDGF
>.|TRBV10-2|12
CASWDTNYGYTF
>.|TRBV5-1|14
CASSLATALYGYTF
>.|TRBV6-5|14
CASRAGTGAEKLFF
>.|TRBV6-1|15
CASSEVPRGSSEQYF
>.|TRBV6-5|13
CASRLRGRSSYTF
>.|TRBV18|14
CASSYSGSFYGYTF
>.|TRBV5-4|13
CASSLWTDYEVFF
>.|TRBV19|13
CASSSWERETQYF
>.|TRBV6-5|15
CASSYSKGIYTEAFF
>.|TRBV11-2|13
CASSVLRGNTIYF
>TRBD1|TRBV2|13
CASRPRGRSEAFF
>.|TRBV10-3|13
CAISEAGTSGYTF
>.|TRBV30|15
CAWSVGAGANEKLFF
>.|TRBV19|13
CASSIIGTDTQYF